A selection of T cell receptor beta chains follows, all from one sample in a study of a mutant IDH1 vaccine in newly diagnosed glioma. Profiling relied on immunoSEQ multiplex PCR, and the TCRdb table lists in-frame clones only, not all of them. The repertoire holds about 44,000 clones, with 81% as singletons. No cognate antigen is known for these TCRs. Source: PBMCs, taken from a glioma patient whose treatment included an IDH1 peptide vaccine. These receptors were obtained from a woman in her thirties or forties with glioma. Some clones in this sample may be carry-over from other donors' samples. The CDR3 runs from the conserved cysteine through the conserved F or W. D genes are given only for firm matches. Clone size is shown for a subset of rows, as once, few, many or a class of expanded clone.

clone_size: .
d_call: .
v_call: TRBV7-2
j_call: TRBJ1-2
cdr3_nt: TGTGCCAGCAGCTTATACGCTCCTCCCTATGGCTACACCTTC
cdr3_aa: CASSLYAPPYGYTF

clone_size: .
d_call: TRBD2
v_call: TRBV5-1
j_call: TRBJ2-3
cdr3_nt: TGCGCCAGCCGACTAGCGGGTAGCACAGATACGCAGTATTTT
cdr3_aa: CASRLAGSTDTQYF

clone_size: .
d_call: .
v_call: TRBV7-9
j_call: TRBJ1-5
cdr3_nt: TGTGCCAGCAGCGACTCCCTAGAGCAGGGACAGCCCCAGCATTTT
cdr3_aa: CASSDSLEQGQPQHF

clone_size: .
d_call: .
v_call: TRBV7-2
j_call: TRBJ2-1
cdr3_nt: TGTGCCAGCAGCCCTATGACTAGAGGGAGTCTCAGTGAGCAGTTCTTC
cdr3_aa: CASSPMTRGSLSEQFF

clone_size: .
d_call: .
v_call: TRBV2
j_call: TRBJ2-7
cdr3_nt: TGTGCCAGCAAGGACCGACCATCCTCCTACGAGCAGTACTTC
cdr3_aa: CASKDRPSSYEQYF

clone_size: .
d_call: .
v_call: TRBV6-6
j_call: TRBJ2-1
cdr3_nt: TGTGCCAGCATGGGGGGCGATGAGCAGTTCTTC
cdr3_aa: CASMGGDEQFF

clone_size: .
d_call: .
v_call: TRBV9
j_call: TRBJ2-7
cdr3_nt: TGTGCCAGCAGAGCTCCAGGGGCCATTTCCTACGAGCAGTACTTC
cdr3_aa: CASRAPGAISYEQYF

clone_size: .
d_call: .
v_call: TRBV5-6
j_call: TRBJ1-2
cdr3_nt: TGTGCCAGCAGCTTAGGCTCCAACCGATTTAACTATGGCTACACCTTC
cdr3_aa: CASSLGSNRFNYGYTF

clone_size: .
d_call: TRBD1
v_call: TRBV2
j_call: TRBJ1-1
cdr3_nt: TGTGCCAGCAGAACGGGACAGGGAGAGATCGCTGAAGCTTTCTTT
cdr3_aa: CASRTGQGEIAEAFF

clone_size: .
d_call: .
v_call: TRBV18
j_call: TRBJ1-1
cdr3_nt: TGTGCCAGCTCACCACTGGGTCGGGAAACTGAAGCTTTCTTT
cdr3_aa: CASSPLGRETEAFF

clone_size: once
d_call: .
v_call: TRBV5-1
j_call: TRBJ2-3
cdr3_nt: TGCGCCAGCAGCTTGGAGGCTATGGCCCTCACAGATACGCAGTATTTT
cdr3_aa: CASSLEAMALTDTQYF

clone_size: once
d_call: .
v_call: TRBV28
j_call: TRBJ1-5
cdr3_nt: TGTGCCAGCAGTTTCCCCCGGGAGACGGGCCCAGGGCCCCAGCATTTT
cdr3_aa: CASSFPRETGPGPQHF

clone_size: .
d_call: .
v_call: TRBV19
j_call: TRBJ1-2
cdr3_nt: TGTGCCAGTAAAGAAACAGGGATGGAGGGCTACACCTTC
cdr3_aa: CASKETGMEGYTF

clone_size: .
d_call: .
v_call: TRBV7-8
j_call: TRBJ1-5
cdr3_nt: TGTGCCAGCAGCTTAGGGCGAGGGGATGGCCAGCCCCAGCATTTT
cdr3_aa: CASSLGRGDGQPQHF

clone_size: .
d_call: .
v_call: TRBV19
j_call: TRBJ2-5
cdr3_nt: TGTGCCAGTAGTACCGGGGGTCGGGGGGAGACCCAGTACTTC
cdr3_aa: CASSTGGRGETQYF

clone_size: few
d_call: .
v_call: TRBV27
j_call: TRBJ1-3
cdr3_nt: TGTGCCAGCAGTATTACTCCAGAAAGGGGAAACACCATATATTTT
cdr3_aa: CASSITPERGNTIYF

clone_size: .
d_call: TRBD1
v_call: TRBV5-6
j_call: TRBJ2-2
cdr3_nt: TGTGCCAGCAGCTGGTCGGGACAGTACACCGGGGAGCTGTTTTTT
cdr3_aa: CASSWSGQYTGELFF

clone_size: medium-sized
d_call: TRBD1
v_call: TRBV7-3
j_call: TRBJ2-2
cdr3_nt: TGTGCCAGCAGCTTAGGGACAGGGCTAACCGGGGAGCTGTTTTTT
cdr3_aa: CASSLGTGLTGELFF

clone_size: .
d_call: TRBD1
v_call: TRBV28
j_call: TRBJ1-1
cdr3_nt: TGTGCCAGCAGTCGGGGACAGGGGTTAGCTTTCTTT
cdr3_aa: CASSRGQGLAFF

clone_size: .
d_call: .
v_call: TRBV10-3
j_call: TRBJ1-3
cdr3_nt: TGTGCCATCAGTGAGGAAGGCAGCCGAAACACCATATATTTT
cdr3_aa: CAISEEGSRNTIYF

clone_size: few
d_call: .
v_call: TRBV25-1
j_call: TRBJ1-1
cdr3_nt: TGTGCCAGCAGCGTGAACACTGAAGCTTTCTTT
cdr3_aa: CASSVNTEAFF

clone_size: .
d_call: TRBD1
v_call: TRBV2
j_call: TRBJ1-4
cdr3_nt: TGTGCCAGCAGTGAGGAGAACAGGGGGTCTTTGGGACTGTTTTTT
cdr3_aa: CASSEENRGSLGLFF

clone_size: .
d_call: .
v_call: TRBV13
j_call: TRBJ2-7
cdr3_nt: TGTGCCAGCAGCTTAGGGGGCCGGGGAGGACAGGCCCGCCGTAGAGGATACGAGCAGTACTTC
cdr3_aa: CASSLGGRGGQARRRGYEQYF

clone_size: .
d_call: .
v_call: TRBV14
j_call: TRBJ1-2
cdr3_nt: TGTGCCAGCAGCCAAGAACTCCCAGCCTATGGCTACACCTTC
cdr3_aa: CASSQELPAYGYTF

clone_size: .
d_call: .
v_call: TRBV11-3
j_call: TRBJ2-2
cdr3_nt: TGTGCCAGCAGCTTATTCGGGGGAGGAGGGAACACCGGGGAGCTGTTTTTT
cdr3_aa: CASSLFGGGGNTGELFF

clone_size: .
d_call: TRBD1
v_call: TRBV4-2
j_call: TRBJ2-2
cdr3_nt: TGTGCCACCTCCCCCGCCAGGGGGCGCAACACCGGGGAGCTGTTTTTT
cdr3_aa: CATSPARGRNTGELFF

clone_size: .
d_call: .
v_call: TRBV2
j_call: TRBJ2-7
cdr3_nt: TGTGCCAGCAATGGGGGGGGCAGGATAAACTACGAGCAGTACTTC
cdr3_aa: CASNGGGRINYEQYF

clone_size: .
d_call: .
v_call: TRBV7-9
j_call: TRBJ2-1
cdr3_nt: TGTGCCAGCAGCTTAGGTGGGAGTAGGAATGAGCAGTTCTTC
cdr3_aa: CASSLGGSRNEQFF

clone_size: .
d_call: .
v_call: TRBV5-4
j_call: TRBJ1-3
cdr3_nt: TGTGCCAGCAGCTCTGCCCTGTGGACAGCTGGCTCTGGAAACACCATATATTTT
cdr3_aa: CASSSALWTAGSGNTIYF

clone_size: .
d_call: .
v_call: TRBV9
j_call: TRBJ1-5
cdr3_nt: TGTGCCAGCGGCAGAGGGGGTGGGGATTTTCAGCCCCAGCATTTT
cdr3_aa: CASGRGGGDFQPQHF

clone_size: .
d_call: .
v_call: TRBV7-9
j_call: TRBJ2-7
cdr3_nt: TGTGCCAGCAGCCCTAGCGGGGACAGGGCCTACGAGCAGTACTTC
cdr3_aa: CASSPSGDRAYEQYF

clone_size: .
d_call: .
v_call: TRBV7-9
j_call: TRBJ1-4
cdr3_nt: TGTGCCAGCAGCTTAGCGGACGGAAACCTGCAAAAACTGTTTTTT
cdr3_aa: CASSLADGNLQKLFF

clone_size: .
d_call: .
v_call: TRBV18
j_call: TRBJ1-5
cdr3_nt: TGTGCCAGCTCCCCGGCCAGGGATCAGCCCCAGCATTTT
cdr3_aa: CASSPARDQPQHF

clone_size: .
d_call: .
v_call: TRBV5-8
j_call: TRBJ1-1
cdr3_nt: TGTGCCAGCAGCTTGGGTGTCGGTGGTATAACTGAAGCTTTCTTT
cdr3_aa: CASSLGVGGITEAFF

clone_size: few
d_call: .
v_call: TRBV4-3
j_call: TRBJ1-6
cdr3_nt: TGCGCCAGCAGCCAGGATCCCCAAGGCGGAGACCGACTCCACTTT
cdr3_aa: CASSQDPQGGDRLHF

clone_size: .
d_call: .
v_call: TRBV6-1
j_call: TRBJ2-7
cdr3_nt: TGTGCCAGCAGTGAGGCGGCGGGATGGGAGCAGTACTTC
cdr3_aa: CASSEAAGWEQYF

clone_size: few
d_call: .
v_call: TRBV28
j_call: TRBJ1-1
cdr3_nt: TGTGCCAGCAGTTCCGGACAGAACACTGAAGCTTTCTTT
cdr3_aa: CASSSGQNTEAFF